These 28 T cell receptor beta chains were sequenced from one sample in a study of T cells after yellow fever vaccination. Each CDR3 protein is one row after TCRdb ran MiXCR on the 5' RACE reads. The table has 450,000 to 600,000 distinct CDR3 sequences, approximately 13% seen once; the top ten hold over 12%. The sequencing here drew on PBMCs, taken on the day of the yellow fever booster vaccination. The receptors stem from a man between 25 and 39 years old who received the YFV17D yellow fever vaccine.

The J gene is TRBJ2-4, the V gene TRBV7-2; 11 positions agree with TRBD2. Germline trimming cut 0 bases from V and 0 bases from J; bases unmatched to any gene: 7. This CDR3 spans 19 amino acids. Germline V gene sequence: CDR1 SGHTA, CDR2 FQGNSA. The CDR3 loop reads CASSLAPGLAEIAKNIQYF. CDR3 sequence (DNA): TGTGCCAGCAGCTTAGCCCCGGGACTAGCGGAAATAGCCAAAAACATTCAGTACTTC.

The chain uses TRBV5-5 and TRBJ2-3, with a possible D match to TRBD1 (5 bases). Trimming removed 3 bases from V and 0 bases from J, with 14 bases in between. CDR3 length: 16 amino acids. Per the germline V gene, CDR1 is SGHKS and CDR2 is YYEKEE (reference sequence). CDR3 sequence: CASSWGKSVSTDTQYF. The CDR3 DNA is TGTGCCAGCAGCTGGGGCAAGTCAGTGAGCACAGATACGCAGTATTTT.

Only a few counts were recorded for this clonotype. This chain connects TRBV12-3 or TRBV12-4 to TRBJ1-2, with D maybe TRBD1 (5 bases). There are 14 residues in the CDR3. Deletions cut 7 bases from V and 0 bases from J, with 12 bases between. CDR3 bases: TGTGCCAGCACCCCAGGGCCTGCTAACTATGGCTACACCTTC. It encodes CASTPGPANYGYTF.

This rearrangement joins TRBV4-3 to TRBJ2-3; the D is unclear. The CDR3 has 13 residues. CDR1 and CDR2 from the germline V gene are LGHNA and YSLEER. The V and J ends lost 7 bases and 2 bases respectively, with 10 bases between them. The CDR3 DNA reads as TGCGCCAGCATCCCCAGGCACACAGATACGCAGTATTTT. Protein product: CASIPRHTDTQYF.

J is TRBJ1-3 and V is TRBV7-6; D call uncertain. The germline CDR1 and CDR2 sequences are SGHVS and FNYEAQ. The germline V and J ends were trimmed by 6 bases and 0 bases, with 9 bases remaining between them. The CDR3 covers 14 residues. CDR3 DNA sequence: TGTGCCAGCAGAAAGGGAATCTCTGGAAACACCATATATTTT. This codes for CASRKGISGNTIYF. The full variable domain, rest sourced from reference TRBV7-6 and TRBJ1-3, is GAGVSQSPRYKVTKRGQDVALRCDPISGHVSLYWYRQALGQGPEFLTYFNYEAQQDKSGLPNDRFSAERPEGSISTLTIQRTEQRDSAMYRCASRKGISGNTIYFGEGSWLTVV.

In regard to this clonotype: Germline and junction disagree at one end, which may indicate a read error. The V call is TRBV13, the J call TRBJ2-6, with D perhaps matching TRBD2 (6 bases). This CDR3 is 18 amino acids long. CDR1 and CDR2 from the germline V gene are PRHDT and FYEKMQ (reference sequence). This chain's CDR3 is CASRLGVAAFSGANVLTF. The CDR3 nucleotides read TGTGCCAGCAGATTAGGGGTAGCGGCTTTCTCTGGGGCCAACGTCCTGACTTTC. Looking up the rest from reference TRBV13 and TRBJ2-6 gives the full variable domain: AAGVIQSPRHLIKEKRETATLKCYPIPRHDTVYWYQQGPGQDPQFLISFYEKMQSDKGSIPDRFSAQQFSDYHSELNMSSLELGDSALYFCASRLGVAAFSGANVLTFGAGSRLTVL.

This clonotype was detected only a few times. This chain connects TRBV25-1 to TRBJ2-1; possible D gene TRBD2, 5 bases. The V end was cut by 3 bases, the J end by 0 bases, with 9 bases between. Germline lookup yields CDR1 MGHDK and CDR2 SYGVNS. This CDR3 is built from 15 residues. The CDR3 sequence: CASSDLAPSYNEQFF. The CDR3 DNA sequence: TGTGCCAGCAGTGACCTAGCCCCCTCCTACAATGAGCAGTTCTTC.

A few counts support this clonotype. The chain carries TRBV7-3 and TRBJ2-1; TRBD1 matches 7 bases. The junction had 3 bases not matched to a gene; V was cut back by 4 bases and J by 6 bases. This CDR3 has 13 residues. Per germline, CDR1 SGHTA and CDR2 FQGTGA. The CDR3 region has the DNA TGTGCCAGCAGCTACAACAGGGGCAATGAGCAGTTCTTC. Residues: CASSYNRGNEQFF.

This clonotype occurred a few times. The chain is built from TRBV25-1 and TRBJ2-2, with 9 bases that match TRBD2. This CDR3 has 16 residues. Germline V gene data show CDR1 as MGHDK and CDR2 as SYGVNS. The trim removed 1 base at V and 5 bases at J, leaving 5 bases unmatched. The CDR3 DNA sequence: TGTGCCAGCAGTGAATTCTTAGCGGGAGTAACCGGGGAGCTGTTTTTT. Amino acid sequence: CASSEFLAGVTGELFF.

This chain links TRBV5-1 with TRBJ2-7; 10 bases are a match to TRBD2. In germline, CDR1 is SGHRS, CDR2 YFSETQ. The trim removed 2 bases at V and 6 bases at J, leaving 5 bases unmatched. The CDR3 contains 14 residues. Written as DNA, the CDR3 is TGCGCCAGCAGCTTCCTAGCGGGAGCTGGCGAGCAGTACTTC. Its protein product is CASSFLAGAGEQYF.

In its sample, this clonotype was seen a few times. V and J are TRBV5-1 and TRBJ2-3, with D possibly matching TRBD2 (6 bases). Trimming removed 4 bases from V and 7 bases from J, with 25 bases in between. The CDR3 is 17 residues long. From germline, CDR1 is SGHRS and CDR2 YFSETQ. The CDR3 DNA follows: TGCGCCAGCAGCGACTACCGGGACCGCACGCGCGGGAATACGCAGTATTTT. Translated: CASSDYRDRTRGNTQYF. Looking up the rest from reference TRBV5-1 and TRBJ2-3 gives the full variable domain: KAGVTQTPRYLIKTRGQQVTLSCSPISGHRSVSWYQQTPGQGLQFLFEYFSETQRNKGNFPGRFSGRQFSNSRSEMNVSTLELGDSALYLCASSDYRDRTRGNTQYFGPGTRLTVL.

The chain is built from TRBV20-1 and TRBJ2-3, with 13 positions matching TRBD2. From germline, CDR1 is DFQATT and CDR2 SNEGSKA (reference sequence). CDR3 size: 14 residues. V shed 6 bases, J shed 6 bases, and the junction held 6 bases outside the gene matches. CDR3 region: CSAIGLAGVDTQYF. In nucleotides, the CDR3 is TGCAGTGCCATCGGACTAGCGGGAGTGGATACGCAGTATTTT.

This clonotype was counted at least ten times. The rearrangement joins TRBV5-1 to TRBJ2-2; 7 nucleotides align to TRBD2. V gave up 0 bases and J gave up 1 base; unmatched junction bases: 3. Germline values: CDR1 SGHRS, CDR2 YFSETQ. The CDR3 consists of 16 residues. The CDR3 protein is CASSLEPSGNTGELFF. The CDR3 DNA reads as TGCGCCAGCAGCTTGGAGCCTAGCGGGAACACCGGGGAGCTGTTTTTT. Drawing the rest from reference TRBV5-1 and TRBJ2-2, the complete variable domain is KAGVTQTPRYLIKTRGQQVTLSCSPISGHRSVSWYQQTPGQGLQFLFEYFSETQRNKGNFPGRFSGRQFSNSRSEMNVSTLELGDSALYLCASSLEPSGNTGELFFGEGSRLTVL.

CDR3 region: CASSFGGGGTQRNEQFF. CDR3 nucleotide sequence: TGCGCCAGCAGCTTCGGAGGGGGGGGGACTCAGCGTAATGAGCAGTTCTTC. This rearrangement joins TRBV5-1 to TRBJ2-1, with a possible D match to TRBD2 (7 bases). Germline CDR1 is SGHRS and CDR2 is YFSETQ. This CDR3 is built from 17 residues. V gave up 2 bases and J gave up 7 bases, with 22 bases separating them.

This clonotype was observed a handful of times. The CDR3 loop is CASSFGRTPYNEQFF. In nucleotides, the CDR3 is TGTGCCAGCAGTTTCGGCAGGACGCCCTACAATGAGCAGTTCTTC. V gene TRBV27 combines with J gene TRBJ2-1; D unresolved. The length of the CDR3 is 15 residues. Germline CDR1 MNHEY, CDR2 SMNVEV (reference sequence). V lost 3 bases and J lost 2, with 11 bases in between.

In its sample, this clonotype was seen a few times. The chain has TRBV2 and TRBJ2-5; TRBD2 matches 8 bases. V gave up 9 bases and J gave up 3 bases; unmatched junction bases: 3. The CDR3 totals 12 residues. CDR1 and CDR2 (germline): SNHLY, FYNNEI. This CDR3 reads CARGAGEETQYF. CDR3 sequence (DNA): TGTGCCAGAGGAGCGGGAGAAGAGACCCAGTACTTC. Complete variable domain (other parts from reference TRBV2 and TRBJ2-5): EPEVTQTPSHQVTQMGQEVILRCVPISNHLYFYWYRQILGQKVEFLVSFYNNEISEKSEIFDDQFSVERPDGSNFTLKIRSTKLEDSAMYFCARGAGEETQYFGPGTRLLVL.

The chain joins TRBV30 to TRBJ2-5; D not resolved. Germline V gene sequence: CDR1 GTSNPN, CDR2 SVGIG (reference sequence). V lost 2 bases and J 5 bases, leaving 12 bases between the germline ends. The CDR3 loop spans 13 amino acids. Here the CDR3 DNA reads TGTGCCTGGAGTCTTGGGGTTGCGGAGACCCAGTACTTC. Protein sequence: CAWSLGVAETQYF.

The chain has TRBV5-6 and TRBJ1-1; 8 positions agree with TRBD1. This CDR3 contains 15 residues. V lost 4 bases and J lost 2; bases outside the gene matches: 7. The germline gives CDR1 SGHDT, CDR2 YYEEEE. In nucleotides, the CDR3 is TGTGCCAGCAGCCTCAGGACAGGGCTTAACACTGAAGCTTTCTTT. Its translation is CASSLRTGLNTEAFF.

This chain connects TRBV29-1 to TRBJ1-1; possible D gene TRBD1, 6 bases. The CDR3 is 11 amino acids. Trimming took 7 bases from V and 6 from J, leaving 12 bases between them. In germline, CDR1 is SQVTM, CDR2 ANQGSEA. CDR3 sequence reads: CSAKQGSEAFF. The CDR3 bases are TGCAGCGCAAAACAGGGATCTGAAGCTTTCTTT.

This rearrangement joins TRBV5-5 to TRBJ2-1; TRBD1 agrees at 10 bases. Germline V gene lookup returns CDR1 SGHKS and CDR2 YYEKEE (reference sequence). The trim removed 2 bases at V and 9 bases at J, leaving 11 bases unmatched. This CDR3 region has 16 residues. CDR3 bases: TGTGCCAGCAGCTTCGTGGGGACAGGGGCCTTGGGTGAGCAGTTCTTC. Translation gives CASSFVGTGALGEQFF.

The chain recombines TRBV6-5 with TRBJ2-1; possible D gene TRBD1, 5 bases. V lost 0 bases, J lost 4 bases, and 16 bases lay in between. The CDR3 is 17 amino acids. Germline V gives CDR1 MNHEY, CDR2 SVGAGI. Written as DNA, the CDR3 is TGTGCCAGCAGTTACTCCCAGCCCTACGACAGATACAATGAGCAGTTCTTC. Protein product: CASSYSQPYDRYNEQFF.

J is TRBJ2-2 and V is TRBV12-5; 7 bases align to TRBD1. The CDR3 length is 15 residues. Germline trimming cut 6 bases from V and 0 bases from J; bases unmatched to any gene: 4. CDR1 LGHNT and CDR2 FRNRAP come from the germline V gene. The CDR3 DNA reads TGTGCTAGTGGGTCGGGACAGACGAACACCGGGGAGCTGTTTTTT. Translated, it gives CASGSGQTNTGELFF.

This clonotype occurred a few times. V usage is TRBV7-2 and J usage is TRBJ2-2; D is unclear. There are 13 residues in the CDR3. Germline V gene data show CDR1 as SGHTA and CDR2 as FQGNSA. Deletions cut 6 bases from V and 4 bases from J, with 9 bases between. DNA for the CDR3: TGTGCCAGCAGGGAAGGGTTCACCGGGGAGCTGTTTTTT. It specifies CASREGFTGELFF.

The gene calls are TRBV29-1 and TRBJ2-1; 9 bases match TRBD2. The germline CDR1 and CDR2 sequences are SQVTM and ANQGSEA. The CDR3 is 14 amino acids. V was clipped by 6 bases and J by 2 bases; unmatched bases: 5. The DNA for the CDR3 is TGCAGCGTCGATAGCGGGAGTACCTACAATGAGCAGTTCTTC. Its protein product is CSVDSGSTYNEQFF.

This rearrangement joins TRBV4-3 to TRBJ2-1, with D possibly TRBD2 on 6 matching bases. The CDR3 runs 16 residues. V lost 2 bases and J lost 6, with 17 bases in between. Germline V lookup: CDR1 LGHNA, CDR2 YSLEER. As DNA, the CDR3 is TGCGCCAGCAGCCAAAGGTCTAGCGCGAGGGGCAATGAGCAGTTCTTC. This encodes CASSQRSSARGNEQFF.

This clonotype came up a few times. J is TRBJ2-1 and V is TRBV29-1; 10 bases are a match to TRBD2. This CDR3 comprises 14 residues. Germline V gene sequence: CDR1 SQVTM, CDR2 ANQGSEA. The DNA of the CDR3 is TGCAGTTATGTAGCGGGAGGTAACTACAATGAGCAGTTCTTC. Residues: CSYVAGGNYNEQFF.

The chain recombines TRBV29-1 with TRBJ2-7; TRBD1 matches at 7 bases. This CDR3 is 16 amino acids long. V was clipped by 4 bases and J by 0 bases; unmatched bases: 12. Germline CDR1 and CDR2: SQVTM and ANQGSEA. The CDR3 DNA is TGCAGCGTTGGTCAACCGGGACAGATGGGCTCCTACGAGCAGTACTTC. Amino acid sequence: CSVGQPGQMGSYEQYF.

This chain joins TRBV18 and TRBJ2-2, with 7 bases aligning to TRBD1. The V and J ends lost 2 bases and 1 base, in that order; junction bases with no gene match: 4. Germline V lookup: CDR1 KGHSH, CDR2 LQKENI. The CDR3 contains 16 residues. The CDR3, as DNA: TGTGCCAGCTCACCAATAAGACAGGGGAACACCGGGGAGCTGTTTTTT. Protein product: CASSPIRQGNTGELFF.